What follows are 8 T cell receptor beta chains derived from one specimen sequenced in a study of shared clonotypes between healthy human individuals. Using immunoSEQ multiplex PCR, the repertoire was profiled, and TCRdb retains in-frame clones only, with some absent. The table includes 2 million to 2.5 million clones, 95% detected once. The specimen was naive CD4+ T cells sorted from blood. Indicated subset: CD45RA+ positively selected. The receptors stem from a man younger than 35 in good health.

The rearrangement joins TRBV7-9 to TRBJ2-7, with D tentatively TRBD2 (6 bases). CDR1 and CDR2 from the germline V gene are SEHNR and FQNEAQ (reference sequence). The CDR3 totals 15 residues. V was pared by 6 bases and J by 7 bases, with 22 bases between. CDR3 nucleotides: TGTGCCAGCAGAACGTCCGGCAGTAACGCGGGGGAGCAGTACTTC. Translated: CASRTSGSNAGEQYF.

This rearrangement joins TRBV27 to TRBJ1-2, with D unclear. V lost 2 bases to trimming and J lost 5 bases, with 15 bases between them. Germline V gene sequence: CDR1 MNHEY, CDR2 SMNVEV (reference sequence). CDR3 length: 15 residues. The CDR3 protein is CASSLVPGPPYGYTF. CDR3 DNA: TGTGCCAGCAGTTTAGTCCCAGGTCCACCTTATGGCTACACCTTC.

The chain is built from TRBV10-1 and TRBJ1-4; 7 bases match TRBD1. This CDR3 contains 18 residues. Germline lookup yields CDR1 WNHNN and CDR2 SYGVQD (reference sequence). Trimming cost V 6 bases and J 7 bases; bases outside gene matches: 20. Here the CDR3 DNA reads TGCGCCAGCAGACCACTTCAGGGTTTGAGGGGGCTGGGTGAAAAACTGTTTTTT. It codes for CASRPLQGLRGLGEKLFF.

V usage is TRBV5-1 and J usage is TRBJ2-2, with D possibly matching TRBD2 (6 bases). The V gene's germline CDR1 is SGHRS and CDR2 YFSETQ. The V and J ends lost 3 bases and 1 base respectively, with 10 bases between them. This CDR3 is 15 amino acids long. CDR3 protein: CASSSLAQNTGELFF. The CDR3 DNA reads as TGCGCCAGCAGCTCCCTAGCGCAGAACACCGGGGAGCTGTTTTTT.

The chain recombines TRBV11-2 with TRBJ1-2; perhaps TRBD1 as D (6 bases). The CDR3 runs to 13 residues. Trimming cost V 0 bases and J 7 bases, with 9 bases left between them. Germline-derived CDR1 and CDR2 are SGHAT and FQNNGV. In nucleotides, the CDR3 is TGTGCCAGCAGCTTAGAGGGGGCTGGTGGCTACACCTTC. It yields the protein CASSLEGAGGYTF.

The chain has TRBV5-1 and TRBJ2-2; 7 nucleotides match TRBD2. Germline V gene data show CDR1 as SGHRS and CDR2 as YFSETQ. The CDR3 contains 15 residues. The junction had 1 base not matched to a gene; V was cut back by 0 bases and J by 2 bases. CDR3 in amino acids: CASSLGDYNTGELFF. CDR3 in DNA: TGCGCCAGCAGCTTGGGGGACTATAACACCGGGGAGCTGTTTTTT.

The chain uses TRBV5-1 and TRBJ1-1; TRBD1 might be the D (5 bases). Germline V gene data show CDR1 as SGHRS and CDR2 as YFSETQ. The length of the CDR3 is 15 residues. Between the trimmed V and J ends, which lost 1 base and 6 bases, there was a span of 16 bases. The CDR3 spells CASSLPSPSRAEAFF. DNA of the CDR3: TGCGCCAGCAGCTTGCCCTCTCCCTCCAGGGCTGAAGCTTTCTTT.

J is TRBJ1-5 and V is TRBV19; a weak D match, TRBD1 (6 bases). V lost 3 bases, J lost 3 bases, and 21 bases lay in between. The CDR3 has 18 amino acids. Per germline, CDR1 LNHDA and CDR2 SQIVND (reference sequence). DNA for the CDR3: TGTGCCAGTAGTATGCAACAGGGAGGGAGTGGACACAATCAGCCCCAGCATTTT. Its translation: CASSMQQGGSGHNQPQHF.